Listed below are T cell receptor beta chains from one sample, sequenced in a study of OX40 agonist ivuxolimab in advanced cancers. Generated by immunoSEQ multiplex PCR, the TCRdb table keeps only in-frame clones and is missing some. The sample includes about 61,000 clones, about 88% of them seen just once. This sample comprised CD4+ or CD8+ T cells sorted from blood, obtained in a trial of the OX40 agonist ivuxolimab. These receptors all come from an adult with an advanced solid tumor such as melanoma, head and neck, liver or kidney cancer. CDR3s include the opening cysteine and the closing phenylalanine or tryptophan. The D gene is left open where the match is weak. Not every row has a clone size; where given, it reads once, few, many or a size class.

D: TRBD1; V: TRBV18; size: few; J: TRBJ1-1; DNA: TGTGCCAGCTCAAACAGGGGCTGGGCTGAAGCTTTCTTT; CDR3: CASSNRGWAEAFF
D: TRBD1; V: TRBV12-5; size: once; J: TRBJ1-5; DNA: TGTGCTAGTGGTTTGGCTCGCGGGTTGGACCCAGGGGGCAAGTGGAGCAATCAGCCCCAGCATTTT; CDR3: CASGLARGLDPGGKWSNQPQHF
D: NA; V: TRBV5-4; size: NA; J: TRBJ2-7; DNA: TGTGCCAGCAGCGCGGGACGGACGAGGATCTACGAGCAGTACTTC; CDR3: CASSAGRTRIYEQYF
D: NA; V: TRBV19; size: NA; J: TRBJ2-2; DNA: TGTGCCAGTAGTATATGGTATTTTGAGGGTGGCACCGGGGAGCTGTTTTTT; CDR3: CASSIWYFEGGTGELFF
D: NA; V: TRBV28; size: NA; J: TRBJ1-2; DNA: TGTGCCAGCAGTTTTTCGGGGGCCTACGGCTACACCTTC; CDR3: CASSFSGAYGYTF
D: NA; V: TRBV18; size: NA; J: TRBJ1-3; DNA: TGTGCCAGCTCTACAGGGTCTGGAAACACCATATATTTT; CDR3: CASSTGSGNTIYF
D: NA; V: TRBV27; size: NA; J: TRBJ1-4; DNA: TGTGCCAGCAGGCGTACAGGAGCAACTAATGAAAAACTGTTTTTT; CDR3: CASRRTGATNEKLFF
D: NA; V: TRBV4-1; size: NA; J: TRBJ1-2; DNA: TGCGCCAGCAGCCAAACACGGGACCTCAGCCCTCGGGGCTACACCTTC; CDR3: CASSQTRDLSPRGYTF
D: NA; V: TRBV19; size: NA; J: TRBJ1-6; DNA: TGTGCCAGTAATTCCCGCCAGGGGCGGAATTCACCCCTCCACTTT; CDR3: CASNSRQGRNSPLHF
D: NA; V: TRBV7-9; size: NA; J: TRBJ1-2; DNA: TGTGCCAGCAGCTTAGGGACCGCTAACTATGGCTACACCTTC; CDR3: CASSLGTANYGYTF
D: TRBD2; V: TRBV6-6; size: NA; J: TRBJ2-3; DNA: TGTGCCAGCAGTTTACTAGCGGGCACAGATACGCAGTATTTT; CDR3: CASSLLAGTDTQYF
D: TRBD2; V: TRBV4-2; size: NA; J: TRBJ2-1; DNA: TGTGCCAGCAGCCAGACTCCGGGACTAGGCGGCAATGAGCAGTTCTTC; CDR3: CASSQTPGLGGNEQFF
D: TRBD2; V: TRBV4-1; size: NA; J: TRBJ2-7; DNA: TGCGCCAGCAGCCAGCGGGAGACCTTCGGGATCTACGAGCAGTACTTC; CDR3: CASSQRETFGIYEQYF